Sequencing of this T cell receptor (beta chain) was carried out in a study of blood T cell repertoires in COVID-19. This CDR3 is built from 15 residues. Trimming removed 3 bases at V and 3 bases at J, with 12 bases between. Looked up from germline, CDR1 is LNHDA and CDR2 is SQIVND (reference sequence). This clone came up once. TCRdb's copy holds only in-frame clones and misses some; the assay was immunoSEQ multiplex PCR. The data hold 300,000 to 500,000 clones, with approximately 91% observed a single time. The specimen sequenced was PBMCs or T cells enriched from blood (not recorded which). The V call is TRBV19, the J call TRBJ2-1; possibly TRBD1 for D (6 bases). The clonotype was recovered from a woman aged 40 to 49 with acute COVID-19. CDR3 in DNA: TGTGCCAGTAGTATCGGACAGTCCGTCTACAATGAGCAGTTCTTC. This codes for CASSIGQSVYNEQFF. The whole variable domain, filled in from reference TRBV19 and TRBJ2-1, reads DGGITQSPKYLFRKEGQNVTLSCEQNLNHDAMYWYRQDPGQGLRLIYYSQIVNDFQKGDIAEGYSVSREKKESFPLTVTSAQKNPTAFYLCASSIGQSVYNEQFFGPGTRLTVL.